These T cell receptor beta chains were read from a single sample in a study of T cell responses to AZD1222 COVID-19 vaccine. Generated by immunoSEQ multiplex PCR, the TCRdb table keeps only in-frame clones and is missing some. This table has around 110,000 clones, around 87% appearing once. Sequencing used peripheral blood, obtained on day 0 of AZD1222 vaccination. These TCRs come from an adult in good health. CDR3s include the opening cysteine and the closing phenylalanine or tryptophan. D genes are given only for firm matches. Clone sizes are given selectively: once, few, many, or a class where the clone is expanded.

v_call: TRBV6-2/TRBV6-3
d_call: TRBD2
clone_size: .
j_call: TRBJ2-1
cdr3_nt: TGTGCCAGCACTTACCGGGAGGGGGGCTACAATGAGCAGTTCTTC
cdr3_aa: CASTYREGGYNEQFF

v_call: TRBV28
d_call: .
clone_size: .
j_call: TRBJ1-1
cdr3_nt: TGTGCCAGCAGTTTCCCCGCGTGGGGGGGGCTTGTCGGTATGAACACTGAAGCTTTCTTT
cdr3_aa: CASSFPAWGGLVGMNTEAFF

v_call: TRBV28
d_call: TRBD1
clone_size: .
j_call: TRBJ1-1
cdr3_nt: TGTGCCAGCAATTCGCCAGGGGGCGCTGAAGCTTTCTTT
cdr3_aa: CASNSPGGAEAFF

v_call: TRBV21-1
d_call: .
clone_size: .
j_call: TRBJ2-5
cdr3_nt: TGTGCCAGCAGCAAACAGGACCCCGGGACCCCACAAGAGACCCAGTACTTC
cdr3_aa: CASSKQDPGTPQETQYF

v_call: TRBV11-2
d_call: .
clone_size: .
j_call: TRBJ1-5
cdr3_nt: TGTGCCAGCAGCTTAGGAGGGGACAATCAGCCCCAGCATTTT
cdr3_aa: CASSLGGDNQPQHF

v_call: TRBV11-3
d_call: .
clone_size: .
j_call: TRBJ2-1
cdr3_nt: TGTGCCAGCAGCCCCGAGACTATAGGCAATGAGCAGTTCTTC
cdr3_aa: CASSPETIGNEQFF

v_call: TRBV7-2
d_call: TRBD2
clone_size: few
j_call: TRBJ2-7
cdr3_nt: TGTGCCAGCAGCACCCGTTCGACTAGCGGGGCCCTTTACGAGCAGTACTTC
cdr3_aa: CASSTRSTSGALYEQYF

v_call: TRBV30
d_call: .
clone_size: .
j_call: TRBJ2-7
cdr3_nt: TGTGCCCGCGGAATAGGAACCTACGAGCAGTACTTC
cdr3_aa: CARGIGTYEQYF

v_call: TRBV28
d_call: .
clone_size: .
j_call: TRBJ2-5
cdr3_nt: TGTGCCAGCAGCCGGACCGCGGGCAGGGATGGGACCCAGTACTTC
cdr3_aa: CASSRTAGRDGTQYF

v_call: TRBV5-1
d_call: .
clone_size: .
j_call: TRBJ2-7
cdr3_nt: TGCGCCAGCAGCTTCGGCGGGCAGCAGTACTTC
cdr3_aa: CASSFGGQQYF

v_call: TRBV5-1
d_call: .
clone_size: .
j_call: TRBJ2-7
cdr3_nt: TGCGCCAGCAGCTTGGCCCAAGGGACGGGACATCTCTACGAGCAGTACTTC
cdr3_aa: CASSLAQGTGHLYEQYF

v_call: TRBV29-1
d_call: .
clone_size: .
j_call: TRBJ2-5
cdr3_nt: TGCAGCGGTTGGGACACCCCGGGAGACACCCAGTACTTC
cdr3_aa: CSGWDTPGDTQYF

v_call: TRBV28
d_call: .
clone_size: once
j_call: TRBJ2-7
cdr3_nt: TGTGCCAGCAGACCCCCGGGACGCCCCCCCTACGAGCAGTACTTC
cdr3_aa: CASRPPGRPPYEQYF

v_call: TRBV28
d_call: TRBD2
clone_size: .
j_call: TRBJ2-1
cdr3_nt: TGTGCCAGCAGTTTCGACCCCAGGGCGGGGGTTCGATGGGAGCAGTTCTTC
cdr3_aa: CASSFDPRAGVRWEQFF

v_call: TRBV6-4
d_call: .
clone_size: few
j_call: TRBJ2-1
cdr3_nt: TGTGCCAGCAGTGACACTGCCACCAGCTCCTACAATGAGCAGTTCTTC
cdr3_aa: CASSDTATSSYNEQFF

v_call: TRBV6-2/TRBV6-3
d_call: .
clone_size: once
j_call: TRBJ1-1
cdr3_nt: TGTGCCAGCAGTTACTCAGGGCGGGCTTTCTTT
cdr3_aa: CASSYSGRAFF

v_call: TRBV11-3
d_call: .
clone_size: .
j_call: TRBJ2-7
cdr3_nt: TGTGCCAGCAGCCGTTCTGGAGGTGTGAAAGGGTACGAGCAGTACTTC
cdr3_aa: CASSRSGGVKGYEQYF

v_call: TRBV11-2
d_call: .
clone_size: .
j_call: TRBJ2-1
cdr3_nt: TGTGCCAGCAGCTGGGTGAGCGGGCCTAGCTACAATGAGCAGTTCTTC
cdr3_aa: CASSWVSGPSYNEQFF

v_call: TRBV7-9
d_call: .
clone_size: .
j_call: TRBJ2-2
cdr3_nt: TGTGCCAGCAGCCATGGGCAGGGGATGGGTGCCGGGGAGCTGTTTTTT
cdr3_aa: CASSHGQGMGAGELFF

v_call: TRBV9
d_call: .
clone_size: medium-sized
j_call: TRBJ2-7
cdr3_nt: TGTGCCAGCAGCGTAGCGGTGGGAGAGGCTTACGAGCAGTACTTC
cdr3_aa: CASSVAVGEAYEQYF

v_call: TRBV4-3
d_call: .
clone_size: once
j_call: TRBJ2-4
cdr3_nt: TGCGCCAGCAGCCAAGATCCCCTAGGCCTTCAGTACTTC
cdr3_aa: CASSQDPLGLQYF

v_call: TRBV6-4
d_call: TRBD2
clone_size: once
j_call: TRBJ2-3
cdr3_nt: TGTGCCAGCAGTGACCCTCTTAGCGGGAGCGGGACAGATACGCAGTATTTT
cdr3_aa: CASSDPLSGSGTDTQYF

v_call: TRBV28
d_call: .
clone_size: once
j_call: TRBJ1-1
cdr3_nt: TGTGCCAGCCTGGGGGAGATGAACACTGAAGCTTTCTTT
cdr3_aa: CASLGEMNTEAFF

v_call: TRBV4-2
d_call: .
clone_size: .
j_call: TRBJ2-7
cdr3_nt: TGTGCCAGCGCCAAAGGGAGGGGGCCCGGCGAGCAGTACTTC
cdr3_aa: CASAKGRGPGEQYF

v_call: TRBV29-1
d_call: .
clone_size: once
j_call: TRBJ2-1
cdr3_nt: TGCAGCGTTAATTGGGAGACTCTCTACAATGAGCAGTTCTTC
cdr3_aa: CSVNWETLYNEQFF

v_call: TRBV6-5
d_call: .
clone_size: .
j_call: TRBJ1-1
cdr3_nt: TGTGCCAGCAGTTACAGGGGCTGGACTGAAGCTTTCTTT
cdr3_aa: CASSYRGWTEAFF

v_call: TRBV10-3
d_call: TRBD1
clone_size: .
j_call: TRBJ1-2
cdr3_nt: TGTGCCATCAGCGACTCGGACAGGGGCCGGGGCACCTTC
cdr3_aa: CAISDSDRGRGTF

v_call: TRBV5-6
d_call: TRBD2
clone_size: .
j_call: TRBJ2-7
cdr3_nt: TGTGCCAGCAGCTTGGGACTAGCGGTCTCCTACGAGCAGTACTTC
cdr3_aa: CASSLGLAVSYEQYF